Reported below is one TCR beta chain. This sample is drawn from a study of blood T cell repertoires in COVID-19. Study information: Sites across the United States, Italy and Spain contributed samples from acute and convalescent COVID-19.

The repertoire was sequenced with immunoSEQ multiplex PCR; TCRdb's copy has only in-frame clones and lacks some. The sample contains 650,000 to 800,000 clones, about nine tenths of which appear only once. The CDR3 contains 18 residues. The trim removed 3 bases at V and 4 bases at J, leaving 16 bases unmatched. CDR1 and CDR2 (germline): SGDLS, YYNGEE. The chain carries TRBV9 and TRBJ2-5; 9 nucleotides agree with TRBD1. Input material: peripheral blood. The sequence came from a woman aged 18-29 years with acute or convalescent COVID-19. CDR3: CASSAQWGDRVEGETQYF. DNA of the CDR3: TGTGCCAGCAGCGCTCAGTGGGGGGACAGGGTTGAAGGAGAGACCCAGTACTTC.